The next 2 T cell receptor beta chains were all read from a single sample in a study of shared clonotypes between healthy human individuals. Measured with immunoSEQ multiplex PCR; TCRdb has only the in-frame clones, and not every one. This table holds around 88,000 clones, 68% found once. The sample comprised memory CD8+ T cells sorted from blood. Noted subset: CD45RO+ cells pooled with CCR7-negative TemRA cells. All receptors derive from a man in his thirties or forties in good health.

The rearrangement uses TRBV20-1 and TRBJ2-1; D uncertain. CDR3 length equals 11 residues. Trimming pared 2 bases from V and 5 bases from J, leaving 4 bases between. The germline gives CDR1 DFQATT, CDR2 SNEGSKA (reference sequence). For the CDR3, the DNA is TGCAGTGCTAGATCAGACAATGAGCAGTTCTTC. It encodes CSARSDNEQFF.

V and J are TRBV27 and TRBJ1-5; the D is unclear. Deletions cut 5 bases from V and 5 bases from J, with 10 bases between. Germline V gene data show CDR1 as MNHEY and CDR2 as SMNVEV (reference sequence). This CDR3 is 13 amino acids long. CDR3 amino acids: CASSLVWDQPQHF. The DNA for the CDR3 is TGTGCCAGCAGTCTAGTCTGGGATCAGCCCCAGCATTTT.